This entry concerns a single T cell receptor (beta chain). Its antigen specificity is not known. One base away there is no much larger clone; base qualities are not given. The CDR3, from cysteine to phenylalanine, totals 15 residues. Only CDR3 DNA is held: 45 bases, read in frame from base 1. Looking up the germline V gene yields CDR1 SGHTA and CDR2 FQGNSA. The junction carries 14 bases between V and J, which are trimmed by 1 base and 4 bases respectively. Peripheral blood CD8+ and CD4+ T cells from healthy donors, Susac syndrome patients and multiple sclerosis patients were profiled by high-throughput TCR beta sequencing. The Susac syndrome patients fulfilled recently defined diagnostic criteria for definite or probable disease. Bulk CD8+ and CD4+ T cells were purified magnetically by negative isolation, whereas CD8+ TEMRA cells were enriched by FACS. Blood was collected in EDTA tubes and processed within 24 hours, with PBMCs isolated through density gradient centrifugation. PBMCs intended for TCR sequencing were cryopreserved in liquid nitrogen and thawed later in a water bath at 37 degrees C. The sorted or isolated CD4+, CD8+ and CD8+ TEMRA cells had a purity of 90% or higher.

This sample stems from a study of CD8 T cells in Susac syndrome (dated by TCRdb to the late 2010s). As for the study more broadly: Among the sequenced Susac syndrome patients, about 6 had clinically active disease and under 10 were in clinical remission. Susac syndrome patients were therapy-naive, on corticosteroids (some also receiving IVIg), or on IVIg alone at blood withdrawal. Repertoire sequencing was used to test whether CD8+ T cell activation and differentiation in Susac syndrome was antigen driven. CD8+ T cell repertoire clonality was compared between some 12 healthy donors, approximately 14 Susac syndrome patients and 15 multiple sclerosis patients. Overall results and qualifications from the work: Susac syndrome CD8+ repertoires showed clonal expansion, highest in CD8+ TEMRA cells and greater in clinically active than remitting patients. The number of individuals in the TCR sequencing and HLA analysis was acknowledged as relatively small. Looking at Susac-specific public clones, the researchers identified over 15 in the total CD8+ repertoire and a few in the CD8+ TEMRA repertoire.

RNA was extracted using the RNeasy kit, and about 0.5 to 1 microgram was reverse transcribed with random hexamers. The immunoSEQ multiplex PCR assay, covering 54 Vbeta and 13 Jbeta segments, was used to amplify TCR beta CDR3 regions. Bias from PCR amplification was corrected by using a synthetic template baseline for primer optimization and for computational correction. On the study's bioinformatics: Only productive sequences were kept, with reads annotated to V, D and J genes according to IMGT and analyzed in immunoSEQ Analyzer. To calculate clonality, Shannon entropy was normalized by log2 of the number of productive unique sequences and then subtracted from one. For each patient and control, public and private clones were evaluated among the 100 most prevalent clones. Clones were defined as Susac-specific when absent from the healthy and MS cohorts, from 1,000 to 1,100 published viral clones and from other ImmuneACCESS disease sequences. TCRdb reprocessed the public reads (quality trimming at Q25 with fastp, clone calling with MiXCR) and kept in-frame beta chains. CDR3 protein sequences are deduplicated, and each keeps its most common genes and DNA. The V and J calls come from TCRdb's annotation, not from the publication. The sample includes 80,000 to 95,000 distinct CDR3 sequences, with 85% to 95% observed a single time. 0.85% to 1% of the sample comes from the top ten.

The clonotype comes from a human donor with Susac syndrome. Sequences were obtained from CD8+ T cells from PBMCs. The receptor chain draws on TRBV7-2 and TRBJ2-7, with the D segment possibly TRBD1 or TRBD2, each aligning over 6 bases. At the DNA level, the sequence is TGTGCCAGCAGCTTAGTCGTCGGGGGCTGGTACGAGCAGTACTTC. Protein translation: CASSLVVGGWYEQYF.